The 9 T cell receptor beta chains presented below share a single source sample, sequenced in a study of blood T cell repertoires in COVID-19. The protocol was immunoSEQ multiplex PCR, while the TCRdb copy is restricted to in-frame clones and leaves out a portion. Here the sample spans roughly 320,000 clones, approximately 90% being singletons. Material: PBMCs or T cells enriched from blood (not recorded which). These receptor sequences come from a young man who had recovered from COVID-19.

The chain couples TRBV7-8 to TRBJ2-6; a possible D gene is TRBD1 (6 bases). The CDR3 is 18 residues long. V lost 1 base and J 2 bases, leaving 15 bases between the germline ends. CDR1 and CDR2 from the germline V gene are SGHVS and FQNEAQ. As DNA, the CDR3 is TGTGCCAGCAGCTTAGGCAGGGGAGAGGGGCCTGGGGCCAACGTCCTGACTTTC. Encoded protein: CASSLGRGEGPGANVLTF.

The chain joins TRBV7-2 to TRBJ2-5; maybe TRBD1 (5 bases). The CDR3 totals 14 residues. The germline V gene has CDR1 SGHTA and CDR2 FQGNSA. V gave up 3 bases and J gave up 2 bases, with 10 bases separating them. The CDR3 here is CASSFHRQQETQYF. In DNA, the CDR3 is TGTGCCAGCAGCTTCCACCGACAGCAAGAGACCCAGTACTTC.

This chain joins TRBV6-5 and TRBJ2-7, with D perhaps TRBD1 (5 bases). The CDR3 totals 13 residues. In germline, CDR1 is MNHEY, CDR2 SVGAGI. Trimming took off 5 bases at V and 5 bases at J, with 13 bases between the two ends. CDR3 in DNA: TGTGCCAGCAGTAAAATGACAGAGCACGAGCAGTACTTC. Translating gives CASSKMTEHEQYF.

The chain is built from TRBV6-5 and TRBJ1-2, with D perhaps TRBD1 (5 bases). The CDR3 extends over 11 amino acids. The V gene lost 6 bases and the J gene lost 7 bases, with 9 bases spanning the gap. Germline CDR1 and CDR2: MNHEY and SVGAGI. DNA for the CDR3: TGTGCCAGCAGCCACGGGGGTGGCTACACCTTC. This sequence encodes CASSHGGGYTF.

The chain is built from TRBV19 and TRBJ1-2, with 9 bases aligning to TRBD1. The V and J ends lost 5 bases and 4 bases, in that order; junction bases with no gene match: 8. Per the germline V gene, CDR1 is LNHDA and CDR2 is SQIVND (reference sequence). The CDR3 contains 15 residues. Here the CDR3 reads CASSGLGTGIYGYTF. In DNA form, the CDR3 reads TGTGCCAGTAGTGGGCTCGGGACAGGGATCTATGGCTACACCTTC.

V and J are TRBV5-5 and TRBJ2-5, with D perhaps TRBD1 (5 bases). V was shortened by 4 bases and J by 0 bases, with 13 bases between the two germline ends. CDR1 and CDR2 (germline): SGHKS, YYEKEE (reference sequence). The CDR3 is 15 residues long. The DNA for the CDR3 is TGTGCCAGCAGCCCCATTGGGGCGTACCAAGAGACCCAGTACTTC. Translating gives CASSPIGAYQETQYF. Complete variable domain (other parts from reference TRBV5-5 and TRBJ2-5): DAGVTQSPTHLIKTRGQQVTLRCSPISGHKSVSWYQQVLGQGPQFIFQYYEKEERGRGNFPDRFSARQFPNYSSELNVNALLLGDSALYLCASSPIGAYQETQYFGPGTRLLVL.

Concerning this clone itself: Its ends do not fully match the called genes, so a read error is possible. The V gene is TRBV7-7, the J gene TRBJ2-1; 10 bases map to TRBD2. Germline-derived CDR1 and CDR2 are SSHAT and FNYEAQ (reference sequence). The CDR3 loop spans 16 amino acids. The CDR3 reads CASSPARLAGVDEQFF. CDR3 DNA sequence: TGTGCTAGCAGCCCGGCGCGCCTAGCGGGGGTAGATGAGCAGTTCTTC.

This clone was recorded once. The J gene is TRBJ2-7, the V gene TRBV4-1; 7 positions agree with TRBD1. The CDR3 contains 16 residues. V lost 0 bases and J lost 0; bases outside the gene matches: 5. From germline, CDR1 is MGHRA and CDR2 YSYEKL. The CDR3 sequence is CASSQEPGDSSYEQYF. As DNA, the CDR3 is TGCGCCAGCAGCCAAGAGCCAGGGGACAGCTCCTACGAGCAGTACTTC.

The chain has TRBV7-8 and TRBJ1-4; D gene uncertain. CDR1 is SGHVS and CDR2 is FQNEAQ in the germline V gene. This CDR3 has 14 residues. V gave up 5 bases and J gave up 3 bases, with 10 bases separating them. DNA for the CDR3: TGTGCCAGCAGCGCGAGGGAGTCTAATGAAAAACTGTTTTTT. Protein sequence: CASSARESNEKLFF.